Sequencing of this T cell receptor (beta chain) was carried out in a study of T-cell memory formation after mild COVID-19 (TCRdb year 2021). Context from the whole study: TCR sequence clusters from the two donors were found to be largely donor specific. Longitudinal TCRalpha and TCRbeta repertoire sequencing tracked T-cell clones expanding and contracting after mild COVID-19 in a couple of donors. The cohort comprised two young, previously healthy adult volunteers, one female and one male. Study-wide conclusions, independent of this receptor: Whether the second-wave clones peaking on day 37 were SARS-CoV-2 specific was not confirmed. Clones contracting from day 15 to 85 had balanced CD4/CD8 phenotypes, while a second wave expanding from day 15 to 37 was biased towards CD4+. Some responding clones were detected in pre-infection memory, suggesting pre-existing cross-reactive memory T cells joined the SARS-CoV-2 response. Only a couple of mild cases were covered by the study, and larger cohorts that include severe cases with pre-infection samples were considered necessary. Contracting CD4+ clones turned up mainly in the CM and EM memory subsets, whereas EMRA was where CD8+ clones were enriched.

Ficoll-Paque density gradient centrifugation was used to isolate PBMCs. This clonotype appeared many times. Its antigen is still unknown. No per-base quality is available; no much larger clone lies one base away. At the junction V is shortened by 0 bases and J by 6 bases, with 3 bases in between. CDR1 and CDR2, per the germline V gene, are MGHDK and SYGVNS. From its cysteine to its phenylalanine, the CDR3 spans 11 amino acids. The sequence is cut down to CDR3 DNA, 33 bases in frame from base 1. Sequencing took place on an Illumina NovaSeq 6000. Using 5'RACE with constant-segment primers, TCRalpha and TCRbeta cDNA libraries were constructed, with sample barcodes and unique molecular identifiers added in the process. Trizol reagent was used to extract RNA from every sample. Libraries were amplified in two PCR steps, with a second sample barcode and Illumina TruSeq adapters added in the second step. Libraries were sequenced on an Illumina NovaSeq with 2 x 150 bp paired-end reads. On the authors' methods: The reads were demultiplexed and collapsed into UMI-guided consensus sequences using migec v1.2.7. Using mixcr v2.1.11, the UMI consensuses were aligned to TRA and TRB V and J templates and assembled into clonotypes. Clonotypes were classified as expanded or contracted when called significant by both edgeR and NoisET, with noise models trained on biological replicates. For edgeR calls, the thresholds were a false discovery rate-adjusted p below 0.01 and a log2 fold-change of 1. As an exploratory analysis of dynamics, max-normalized trajectories of the 1000 most abundant clonotypes were examined by PCA with hierarchical clustering. Each responding clone was given a CD4 or CD8 phenotype based on the CD4+ and CD8+ repertoires, which had been sequenced separately. The raw public data were reprocessed by TCRdb itself: fastp quality trimming at Q25, MiXCR clonotype calling, in-frame beta chains only. Records with the same CDR3 protein are collapsed into one entry carrying the most frequent genes and DNA. The V and J calls reflect TCRdb's pipeline rather than the authors' work. Present in this sample are about 38,000 distinct CDR3 sequences, around 10% of which were seen just once. The leading ten clones occupy approximately 28% of the sample.

Recombination connected TRBV25-1 to TRBJ2-7; no confident D gene assignment can be made. This sequence was found in a man aged 18 to 29 who had mild COVID-19 (a few samples of this study predate the infection). The sample titles of this study are shuffled in the database, so cell type and time point are left out; the donor was told from shared clones. Sequenced: PBMCs or a T cell subset sorted from them (not recorded which). This receptor carries the CDR3 CASSEYVEQYF. The nucleotides are TGTGCCAGCAGTGAATATGTCGAGCAGTACTTC.